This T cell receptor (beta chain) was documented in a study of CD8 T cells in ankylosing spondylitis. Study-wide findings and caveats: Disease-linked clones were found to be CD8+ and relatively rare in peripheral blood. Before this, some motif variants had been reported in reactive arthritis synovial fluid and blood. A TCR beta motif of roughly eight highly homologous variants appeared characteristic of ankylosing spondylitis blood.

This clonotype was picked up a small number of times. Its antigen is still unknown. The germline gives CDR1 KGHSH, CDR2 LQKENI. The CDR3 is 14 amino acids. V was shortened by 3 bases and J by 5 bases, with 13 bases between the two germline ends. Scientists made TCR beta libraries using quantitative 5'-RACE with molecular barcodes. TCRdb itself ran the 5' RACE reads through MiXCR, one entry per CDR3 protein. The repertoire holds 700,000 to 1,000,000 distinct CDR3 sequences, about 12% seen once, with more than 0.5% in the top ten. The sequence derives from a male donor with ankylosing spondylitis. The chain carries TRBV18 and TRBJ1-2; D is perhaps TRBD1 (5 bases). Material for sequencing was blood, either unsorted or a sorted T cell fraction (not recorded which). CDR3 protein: CASSPGPGRYGYTF. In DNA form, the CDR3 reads TGTGCCAGCTCACCCGGGCCGGGACGGTATGGCTACACCTTC.